The sequence of this TCR beta chain was determined in a study of shared clonotypes between healthy human individuals. Study summary: Per donor, CD8 memory used one plate, CD8 naive used two, CD4 memory used three and CD4 naive used three. General study points: Richness estimates generally favored naive over memory subsets. Sharing across four donors was seen in roughly 5.2% of naive CD4 clonotypes.

Only one count was recorded for this clone. Its antigen is unknown. The CDR3 loop spans 14 amino acids. V was shortened by 5 bases and J by 2 bases, with 11 bases between the two germline ends. In germline, CDR1 is SGHRS, CDR2 YFSETQ. Data came from immunoSEQ multiplex PCR; TCRdb stores just in-frame clones and leaves some out. The sample holds about 1.1 million clones, around 78% seen once. The clonotype was recovered from a man between 18 and 35 years old in good health. Some clones in this sample may be carry-over from other donors' samples. Sequencing was carried out using memory CD4+ T cells from PBMCs. The subset here: CD45RA-negative fraction. The chain links TRBV5-1 to TRBJ2-1; no firm D call. CDR3 in amino acids: CASRPDTAYNEQFF. The CDR3 region has the DNA TGCGCCAGCAGACCCGACACTGCCTACAATGAGCAGTTCTTC.